The 3 T cell receptor beta chains reported below all come from one sample, sequenced in a study of blood T cell repertoires in COVID-19 (dated by TCRdb to between 2020 and 2021). Library prep was done by the immunoSEQ multiplex PCR assay. In its TCRdb copy, this immuneACCESS table keeps in-frame sequences only and misses some clones. Where compared with another copy, unresolved V genes explain less than half of these, and the others have no known cause. Within this sample are over 200,000 clones, with around 89% of them counted one time only. Together, the top ten hold 8.8% of the sample. Sequencing input: PBMCs or T cells enriched from blood (not recorded which). Receptors were obtained from a man between 40 and 49 years old who had recovered from COVID-19.

The chain uses TRBV27 and TRBJ1-2; 9 bases align to TRBD1. Germline V CDR1 and CDR2: MNHEY, SMNVEV (reference sequence). The CDR3 has 15 residues. V gave up 6 bases and J gave up 8 bases; unmatched junction bases: 13. The CDR3 region is CASSSLPGQGFGYTF. CDR3 DNA: TGTGCCAGCAGCTCCTTACCGGGACAGGGCTTCGGCTACACCTTC.

Here the CDR3 DNA reads TGTGCCAGCAGCCAAGCAGCGACGGATGGCTACACCTTC. Protein product: CASSQAATDGYTF. The V call is TRBV3-1 (or the pseudogene TRBV3-2), the J call TRBJ1-2; the D is unclear. The CDR3 contains 13 residues. Trimming shortened V by 1 base and J by 6 bases, and 9 bases separated the two germline ends. Germline V CDR1 and CDR2: LGHDT, YNNKEL (reference sequence).

V gene TRBV7-2 combines with J gene TRBJ1-2; D is unresolved. In germline, CDR1 is SGHTA, CDR2 FQGNSA. Trimming shortened V by 0 bases and J by 8 bases, and 19 bases separated the two germline ends. This CDR3 comprises 16 residues. The CDR3 nucleotides read TGTGCCAGCAGCTTAGCCGAGGCGGGTCGCCTCGGGGGCTACACCTTC. Protein product: CASSLAEAGRLGGYTF.